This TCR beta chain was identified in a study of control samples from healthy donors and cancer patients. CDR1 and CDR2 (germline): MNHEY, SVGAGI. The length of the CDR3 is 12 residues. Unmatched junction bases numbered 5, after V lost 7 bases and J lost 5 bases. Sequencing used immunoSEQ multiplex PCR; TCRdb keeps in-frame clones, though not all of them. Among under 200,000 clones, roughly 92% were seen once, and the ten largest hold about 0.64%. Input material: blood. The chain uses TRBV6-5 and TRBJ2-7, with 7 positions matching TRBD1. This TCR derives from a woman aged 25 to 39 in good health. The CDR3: CASTQGGDEQYF. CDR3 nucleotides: TGTGCCAGCACCCAAGGGGGCGACGAGCAGTACTTC.